Each of the 12 T cell receptor beta chains below was sequenced from the same sample in a study of tumor-infiltrating lymphocytes in primary liver carcinoma. Reverse transcription of about 500 ng total RNA with a constant-region primer produced TCR beta cDNA. What produced the TCR beta libraries was three nested multiplex PCR rounds using slightly modified ARM-PCR. TRBV1-TRBV30 forward primers paired with a C-beta reverse primer were used in the first two PCR rounds, which ran roughly 10 cycles each. TCRdb re-called the multiplex PCR reads with MiXCR, one entry per CDR3 protein. The profile covers about 60,000 distinct CDR3 sequences, with roughly 70% appearing a single time and 30% to 40% taken by the ten largest. The source material, 20-30 mg of unsorted bulk tissue, was used to co-extract RNA and DNA. The sequenced material came from liver tumor tissue from sampling region 4. Subset noted: tumor region T4, right-lateral pole. The receptors were sampled from a man aged 40-49 years with primary liver carcinoma and hepatitis B virus infection.

Note on this clonotype: Since the CDR3 does not end with the conserved phenylalanine or tryptophan, this likely comes from a read error. The V and J genes are TRBV7-9 and TRBJ2-1; 7 bases map to TRBD1. This CDR3 has 14 amino acids. Looked up from germline, CDR1 is SEHNR and CDR2 is FQNEAQ (reference sequence). Trimming took 5 bases from V and 5 from J; bases not matched to a gene: 6. CDR3 DNA: TGTGCCAGCAGCGCGAGACAGGGCCACAATGAGCAGTTCCCC. Protein product: CASSARQGHNEQFP.

To note about this clonotype: One end of the junction does not line up with germline, which may come from a read error. The genes are TRBV6-5 and TRBJ1-6, with D maybe TRBD1 (6 bases). Germline CDR1 is MNHEY and CDR2 is SVGAGI. The CDR3 contains 14 residues. The CDR3 nucleotides are TGTGCCAACAGTTACCAGGGGTTGAATTCACCCCTCCACTTT. This gives the protein CANSYQGLNSPLHF.

This chain joins TRBV11-2 and TRBJ2-2, with a tentative D call TRBD1 (5 bases). CDR1 and CDR2 from the germline V gene are SGHAT and FQNNGV. The V and J ends lost 1 base and 8 bases respectively, with 20 bases between them. The CDR3 consists of 17 residues. The CDR3 bases are TGTGCCAGCAGCTTAGCATTAGGTGGGGCGATTACAGGGGAGCTGTTTTTT. Translation gives CASSLALGGAITGELFF.

The chain links TRBV4-2 to TRBJ2-2; D is perhaps TRBD2 (6 bases). The length of the CDR3 is 17 residues. V was trimmed by 4 bases and J by 1 base, leaving 16 bases between them. Germline V CDR1 and CDR2: LGHNA, YNFKEQ. CDR3 amino acids: CASSLDFGTVNTGELFF. In DNA, the CDR3 is TGTGCCAGCAGCCTAGATTTTGGGACTGTGAACACCGGGGAGCTGTTTTTT.

This clonotype was seen once. A read error may explain this, as a much larger clone is one base away. The CDR3 DNA follows: TGCGCCAGCAGCTCGCCTTTGCGAAACACCGGGGAGCTGTTGTTT. It specifies CASSSPLRNTGELLF. The J gene is TRBJ2-2, the V gene TRBV5-1, with D possibly TRBD2 on 5 matching bases. The CDR3 length is 15 residues. CDR1 SGHRS and CDR2 YFSETQ come from the germline V gene.

Comments on this clonotype: The CDR3 does not close with the conserved phenylalanine or tryptophan, likely indicating a read error. The genes are TRBV11-2 and TRBJ2-5; 11 positions agree with TRBD2. The CDR3 has 16 amino acids. The germline CDR1 and CDR2 sequences are SGHAT and FQNNGV. CDR3 DNA sequence: TGTGCCATCAGCCATACTCCTAGCGGGGGGAAAGAGACCCAGTACTTA. This gives the protein CAISHTPSGGKETQYL.

In the case of this clonotype: The junction departs from germline at one end; a sequencing error may be responsible. The chain uses TRBV4-3 and TRBJ2-7; 12 bases match TRBD1. The CDR3 sequence is 16 residues long. Germline values: CDR1 LGHNA, CDR2 YSLEER. The CDR3 protein is CTSSQGAGTGGFEQYF. The CDR3 coding sequence is TGCACCAGCAGCCAAGGGGCCGGGACAGGGGGCTTCGAGCAGTACTTC.

This clonotype was counted between two and nine times. Written as DNA, the CDR3 is TGTGCCAGCAGTTACGAACAATTCAATCAGCCCCAGCATTTT. Encoded protein: CASSYEQFNQPQHF. This chain joins TRBV6-6 and TRBJ1-5; D gene unclear. The CDR3 is made up of 14 amino acids. The V gene's germline CDR1 is MNHNY and CDR2 SVGAGI (reference sequence). Between the trimmed V and J ends, which lost 2 bases and 3 bases, there was a span of 8 bases.

Comments on this clonotype: A much bigger clone sits one base away, suggesting this may be a read error. This CDR3 reads CASTPSWRSQETQYF. The DNA for the CDR3 is TGTGCCAGCACCCCCTCTTGGAGGAGTCAAGAGACCCAGTACTTC. This chain joins TRBV6-1 and TRBJ2-5, with D perhaps matching TRBD2 (5 bases). V lost 7 bases and J 2 bases, leaving 17 bases between the germline ends. CDR3 length equals 15 residues. The germline V gene has CDR1 MNHNS and CDR2 SASEGT.

Of note for this clonotype: Possible read error: a much larger clone is one base away. The chain recombines TRBV28 with TRBJ1-4; D not resolved. The CDR3 has 15 residues. V was trimmed by 8 bases and J by 3 bases, leaving 16 bases between them. Germline-derived CDR1 and CDR2 are MDHEN and SYDVKM. The CDR3 DNA sequence: TGTGCCAGCGGAAGTCAGAGGGCGGCTAATGAAAAACTGTTTTTT. Its protein is CASGSQRAANEKLFF.

This clonotype was counted only a few times. The CDR3 here is CASSLGPFNEQFF. For the CDR3, the DNA is TGTGCCAGCAGTTTGGGTCCCTTCAATGAGCAGTTCTTC. This chain connects TRBV28 to TRBJ2-1; D gene uncertain. CDR3 length: 13 amino acids. Trimming stripped 3 bases from V and 6 bases from J, with 9 bases between. The germline CDR1 and CDR2 sequences are MDHEN and SYDVKM. Filled out from reference TRBV28 and TRBJ2-1, the complete variable domain reads DVKVTQSSRYLVKRTGEKVFLECVQDMDHENMFWYRQDPGLGLRLIYFSYDVKMKEKGDIPEGYSVSREKKERFSLILESASTNQTSMYLCASSLGPFNEQFFGPGTRLTVL.

This clonotype was seen just once. Germline and junction disagree at one end, which may indicate a read error. The chain combines TRBV12-3 or TRBV12-4 with TRBJ2-1, with D uncertain. CDR3 size: 13 residues. The CDR3 DNA reads as TGTGCCATCAGTCTCAGGCAGAACAATGAGCAGTTCTTC. Amino acids: CAISLRQNNEQFF.